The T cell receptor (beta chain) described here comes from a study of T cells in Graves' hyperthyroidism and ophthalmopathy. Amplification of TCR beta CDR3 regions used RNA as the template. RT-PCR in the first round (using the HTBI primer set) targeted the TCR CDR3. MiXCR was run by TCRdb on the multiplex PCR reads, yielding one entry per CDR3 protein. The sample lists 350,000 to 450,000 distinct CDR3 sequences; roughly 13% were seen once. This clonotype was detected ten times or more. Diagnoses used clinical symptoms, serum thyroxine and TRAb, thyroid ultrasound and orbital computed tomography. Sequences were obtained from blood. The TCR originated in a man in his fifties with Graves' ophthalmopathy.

The DNA of the CDR3 is TGCAGTGCTAGGGGGACAGGGAGATACGAGCAGTACTTC. Its translation: CSARGTGRYEQYF. The V gene is TRBV20-1, the J gene TRBJ2-7; 9 bases are shared with TRBD1. This CDR3 is built from 13 residues. V was clipped by 3 bases and J by 4 bases; unmatched bases: 4. Looked up from germline, CDR1 is DFQATT and CDR2 is SNEGSKA (reference sequence).